This entry lists 20 T cell receptor beta chains sequenced from one sample in a study of metastatic and nonmetastatic thyroid tumors. TCRdb re-clonotyped the PCR reads through MiXCR. The top ten clones hold more than 10% of a sample with over 70,000 clones, more than 15% of them seen once. All patients were untreated before thyroid surgery. Input material: blood. These receptors were collected from a female donor with papillary thyroid cancer or a benign thyroid nodule (not recorded which). Some clones in this sample may be carry-over from other donors' samples.

The CDR3 DNA sequence: TGTGCCTTCCAGGGGGCCGGTGGGGCCAACGTCCTGACTTTC. The encoded protein is CAFQGAGGANVLTF. V and J are TRBV30 and TRBJ2-6; 8 bases line up with TRBD1. Trimming cost V 7 bases and J 3 bases; bases outside gene matches: 5. CDR1 is GTSNPN and CDR2 is SVGIG in the germline V gene (reference sequence). The CDR3 sequence is 14 residues long.

The V call is TRBV19, the J call TRBJ1-5; D is ambiguous. V was cut by 8 bases and J by 6 bases, with 2 bases left in between. Per germline, CDR1 LNHDA and CDR2 SQIVND (reference sequence). CDR3 length: 9 amino acids. The CDR3 DNA reads TGTGCCAGTGGTCAGCCCCAGCATTTT. This translates into CASGQPQHF.

CDR3 in DNA: TGTGCCTGGAGACCTTCTTTAACTAGAGGCACAGATACGCAGTATTTT. This encodes CAWRPSLTRGTDTQYF. The chain couples TRBV30 to TRBJ2-3, with D tentatively TRBD2 (5 bases). The CDR3 has 16 amino acids. With 3 bases removed from V and 1 base from J, the gap between germline ends came to 17 bases. The V gene's germline CDR1 is GTSNPN and CDR2 SVGIG (reference sequence).

The chain employs TRBV5-5 and TRBJ2-7; D might be TRBD2 (6 bases). Germline values: CDR1 SGHKS, CDR2 YYEKEE (reference sequence). V lost 4 bases, J lost 7 bases, and 21 bases lay in between. This CDR3 comprises 15 residues. The CDR3, as DNA: TGTGCCAGCAGCCCGCGACTAGTTAAGATTGTGGAGCAGTACTTC. Translation: CASSPRLVKIVEQYF.

This clone was detected ten times or more. CDR3: CASSAGTSGNTDTQYF. CDR3 bases: TGTGCCAGCAGCGCAGGGACTAGCGGGAACACAGATACGCAGTATTTT. The chain links TRBV11-3 to TRBJ2-3; 13 bases line up with TRBD2. The CDR3 is made up of 16 amino acids. The V gene's germline CDR1 is SGHNT and CDR2 YENEEA. The J segment lost 2 bases and the V segment lost 5 bases, leaving 4 bases of the junction unmatched.

The J gene is TRBJ1-1, the V gene TRBV2, with TRBD1 matching 10 bases. Unmatched junction bases numbered 8, after V lost 6 bases and J lost 1 base. CDR3 size: 16 residues. CDR1 is SNHLY and CDR2 is FYNNEI in the germline V gene. CDR3 coding DNA: TGTGCCAGCAGCTCCGCGACAGGGGGCCAGAACACTGAAGCTTTCTTT. This translates into CASSSATGGQNTEAFF.

This clone was seen repeatedly, ten times or more. This chain links TRBV4-1 with TRBJ1-2, with D perhaps matching TRBD1 (6 bases). CDR3 length equals 11 residues. V shed 8 bases and J shed 5 bases, with 9 bases lying between them. Germline V gives CDR1 MGHRA, CDR2 YSYEKL. The CDR3 DNA reads TGCGCCAGCGGGCAGGGGTATGGCTACACCTTC. Translating gives CASGQGYGYTF.

The sample holds many counts of this clone. J is TRBJ1-5 and V is TRBV6-1; 7 bases are a match to TRBD1. The V gene's germline CDR1 is MNHNS and CDR2 SASEGT. With V trimmed by 8 bases and J by 0 bases, 4 bases remained unmatched. The CDR3 contains 14 residues. The CDR3 nucleotides are TGTGCCAGCGCAGGGACAGCTAGCAATCAGCCCCAGCATTTT. This gives the protein CASAGTASNQPQHF.

This clone was seen repeatedly, ten times or more. V gene TRBV18 combines with J gene TRBJ2-7; D is uncertain. The germline V and J ends were trimmed by 0 bases and 2 bases, with 8 bases remaining between them. CDR1 and CDR2 from the germline V gene are KGHSH and LQKENI. The CDR3 contains 14 residues. The CDR3 region is CASSPPAPPYEQYF. The CDR3 DNA follows: TGTGCCAGCTCACCACCGGCGCCTCCCTACGAGCAGTACTTC.

This clone was seen at least ten times. The chain joins TRBV3-1 to TRBJ1-1, with unresolved D. This CDR3 is 13 amino acids long. Germline V gene data show CDR1 as LGHDT and CDR2 as YNNKEL (reference sequence). The V and J ends lost 3 bases and 1 base respectively, with 6 bases between them. The CDR3: CASSQVANTEAFF. CDR3 DNA sequence: TGTGCCAGCAGCCAGGTGGCGAACACTGAAGCTTTCTTT.

This clone has at least ten counts. The chain carries TRBV29-1 and TRBJ2-2, with 7 bases fitting TRBD2. From germline, CDR1 is SQVTM and CDR2 ANQGSEA. This CDR3 comprises 14 residues. V was pared by 3 bases and J by 6 bases, with 7 bases of the junction left unmatched. Here the CDR3 reads CSVELAEGPGELFF. The CDR3 coding sequence is TGCAGCGTTGAGCTAGCGGAGGGCCCCGGGGAGCTGTTTTTT.

This clone was counted ten times or more. CDR3 DNA: TGTGCCAGCAGCGCCTCCGGGTCAGTAAAACCGCACGCTTTCTTT. Translated: CASSASGSVKPHAFF. The rearrangement uses TRBV11-3 and TRBJ1-1, with D uncertain. Germline assignment: CDR1 SGHNT and CDR2 YENEEA. There are 15 residues in the CDR3. The ends were cut back, 5 bases at V and 11 bases at J, with 24 bases in the middle. The full variable domain, in which reference TRBV11-3 and TRBJ1-1 provide the parts outside the CDR3, is EAGVVQSPRYKIIEKKQPVAFWCNPISGHNTLYWYLQNLGQGPELLIRYENEEAVDDSQLPKDRFSAERLKGVDSTLKIQPAELGDSAVYLCASSASGSVKPHAFFGQGTRLTVV.

DNA for the CDR3: TGTGCCAGCAGTTTCGTCGCGCAGGGGTATCAGCCCCAGCATTTT. Its protein is CASSFVAQGYQPQHF. V and J are TRBV28 and TRBJ1-5; possibly TRBD1 for D (6 bases). There are 15 residues in the CDR3. Germline V gene data show CDR1 as MDHEN and CDR2 as SYDVKM. V shed 3 bases and J shed 5 bases, with 14 bases lying between them. Full variable domain (outside the CDR3, taken from reference TRBV28 and TRBJ1-5): DVKVTQSSRYLVKRTGEKVFLECVQDMDHENMFWYRQDPGLGLRLIYFSYDVKMKEKGDIPEGYSVSREKKERFSLILESASTNQTSMYLCASSFVAQGYQPQHFGDGTRLSIL.

Many counts were recorded for this clone. Its ends do not fully match the called genes, so a read error is possible. The CDR3 DNA sequence: TGTGCCAGCAGTTTTGACCTCGGACAGGCCCGCAAGATGTTC. It specifies CASSFDLGQARKMF. V usage is TRBV12-3 or TRBV12-4 and J usage is TRBJ2-7, with 7 nucleotides matching TRBD1. The CDR3 is 14 residues long.

This clone was observed at least ten times. This rearrangement joins TRBV20-1 to TRBJ2-2; D might be TRBD1 (5 bases). The CDR3 is 15 amino acids. Germline V lookup: CDR1 DFQATT, CDR2 SNEGSKA (reference sequence). The V end lost 7 bases, the J end lost 0 bases, and 15 bases lay between the germline ends. In nucleotides, the CDR3 is TGCAGTGTGTCTTCAGGGTCTCCGAACACCGGGGAGCTGTTTTTT. Its protein is CSVSSGSPNTGELFF.

J is TRBJ2-3 and V is TRBV5-1; 8 positions match TRBD2. The CDR3 extends over 17 amino acids. The germline V gene encodes CDR1 SGHRS and CDR2 YFSETQ. V was clipped by 3 bases and J by 0 bases; unmatched bases: 9. The CDR3 spells CASSSGGPITSTDTQYF. Written as DNA, the CDR3 is TGCGCCAGCAGCTCGGGGGGGCCAATAACTAGCACAGATACGCAGTATTTT. The entire variable domain, with the rest obtained from reference TRBV5-1 and TRBJ2-3, is as follows: KAGVTQTPRYLIKTRGQQVTLSCSPISGHRSVSWYQQTPGQGLQFLFEYFSETQRNKGNFPGRFSGRQFSNSRSEMNVSTLELGDSALYLCASSSGGPITSTDTQYFGPGTRLTVL.

The chain uses TRBV11-2 and TRBJ1-2; D possibly corresponds to TRBD1 (6 bases). V was shortened by 7 bases and J by 8 bases, with 20 bases between the two germline ends. This CDR3 has 14 residues. Germline assignment: CDR1 SGHAT and CDR2 FQNNGV. The CDR3 nucleotides read TGTGCCAGCACCTTCAGTCAGGGGATTGACGGCTACACCTTC. Amino acid sequence: CASTFSQGIDGYTF.

This clone was seen ten or more times. In nucleotides, the CDR3 is TGCGCCAGCAGCCCACTCGGACAGGGGGCGCCAGATACGCAGTATTTT. Amino acid sequence: CASSPLGQGAPDTQYF. V usage is TRBV5-1 and J usage is TRBJ2-3, with TRBD1 matching over 11 bases. Germline assignment: CDR1 SGHRS and CDR2 YFSETQ. The CDR3 length is 16 residues. Trimming cost V 4 bases and J 4 bases; bases outside gene matches: 8.

The rearrangement uses TRBV11-2 and TRBJ1-2; 10 nucleotides agree with TRBD1. There are 17 residues in the CDR3. The germline V gene encodes CDR1 SGHAT and CDR2 FQNNGV. Trimming at V came to 5 bases and at J to 4 bases, leaving 13 bases not matched to a gene. In DNA form, the CDR3 reads TGTGCCAGCAGCGCCGGGACAGGGGACTTCAGGTGCTATGGCTACACCTTC. Its translation: CASSAGTGDFRCYGYTF.

This clone was counted many times. This chain uses TRBV20-1 with TRBJ2-1, with D perhaps matching TRBD2 (5 bases). V was shortened by 0 bases and J by 9 bases, with 12 bases between the two germline ends. Germline-derived CDR1 and CDR2 are DFQATT and SNEGSKA (reference sequence). The CDR3 has 13 amino acids. CDR3 sequence (DNA): TGCAGTGCTAGAGATCAATTGGGGAGTGAGCAGTTCTTC. It specifies CSARDQLGSEQFF.